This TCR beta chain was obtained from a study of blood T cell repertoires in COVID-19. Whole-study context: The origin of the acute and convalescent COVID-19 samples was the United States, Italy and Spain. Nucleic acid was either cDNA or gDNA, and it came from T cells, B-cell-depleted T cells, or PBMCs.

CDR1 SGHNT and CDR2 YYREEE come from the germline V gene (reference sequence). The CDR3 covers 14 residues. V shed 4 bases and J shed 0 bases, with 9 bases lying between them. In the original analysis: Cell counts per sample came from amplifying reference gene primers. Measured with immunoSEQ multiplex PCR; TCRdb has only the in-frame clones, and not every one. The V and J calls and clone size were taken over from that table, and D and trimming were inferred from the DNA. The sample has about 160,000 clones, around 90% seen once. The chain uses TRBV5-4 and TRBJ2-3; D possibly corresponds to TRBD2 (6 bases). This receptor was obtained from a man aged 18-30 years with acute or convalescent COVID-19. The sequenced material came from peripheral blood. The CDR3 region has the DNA TGTGCCAGCAGCACCGGGACTAGCACAGATACGCAGTATTTT. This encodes CASSTGTSTDTQYF.